This entry describes one TCR beta chain. Its antigen is unidentified. The sample carries other DNA sequences with the same CDR3. This entry belongs to a study of shared clonotypes between healthy human individuals. Findings and limits, study-wide: Researchers found naive subsets generally carried larger estimated richness than memory subsets. Sharing across four donors was seen in roughly 5% of naive CD4 clonotypes. Among donors, clonotype sharing was expected to be affected by sequencing depth.

In germline, CDR1 is LNHDA, CDR2 SQIVND (reference sequence). Trimming pared 4 bases from V and 1 base from J, leaving 11 bases between. The length of the CDR3 is 15 residues. Methods used by the authors: Junction-only sequences produced by ImmunoSEQ had no quality scores, so filtering differed. Sequencing used immunoSEQ multiplex PCR; TCRdb keeps in-frame clones, though not all of them. Clone size and V and J calls were adopted from that table, with D and trimming inferred from the DNA. This table holds roughly 2.5 million clones, roughly 92% found once. Sample: naive CD4+ T cells sorted from blood. Stated subset: CD45RA+ positively selected. The sequence was obtained from a man between 18 and 29 years old in good health. V and J are TRBV19 and TRBJ1-5, with D maybe TRBD1 (6 bases). CDR3 sequence reads: CASSTSTGSNQPQHF. CDR3 sequence (DNA): TGTGCCAGTAGTACCTCCACAGGGAGCAATCAGCCCCAGCATTTT.